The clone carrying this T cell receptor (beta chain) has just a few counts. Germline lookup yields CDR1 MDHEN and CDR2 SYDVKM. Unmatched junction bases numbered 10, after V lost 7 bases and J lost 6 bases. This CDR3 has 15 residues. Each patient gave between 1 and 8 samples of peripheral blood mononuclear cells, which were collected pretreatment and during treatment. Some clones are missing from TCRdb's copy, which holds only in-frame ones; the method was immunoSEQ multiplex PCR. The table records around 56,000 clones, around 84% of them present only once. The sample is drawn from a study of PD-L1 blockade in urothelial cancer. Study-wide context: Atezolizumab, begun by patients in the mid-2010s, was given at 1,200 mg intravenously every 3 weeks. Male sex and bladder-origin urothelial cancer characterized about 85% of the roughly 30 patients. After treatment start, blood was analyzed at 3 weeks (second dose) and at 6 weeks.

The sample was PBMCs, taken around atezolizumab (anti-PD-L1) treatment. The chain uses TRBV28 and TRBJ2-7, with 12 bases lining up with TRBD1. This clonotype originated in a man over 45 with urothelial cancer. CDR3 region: CASKTTGTGGLEQYF. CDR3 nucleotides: TGTGCCAGCAAAACCACCGGGACAGGGGGCCTCGAGCAGTACTTC.